The 28 T cell receptor beta chains listed next were all sequenced from one sample in a study of T-cell memory formation after mild COVID-19. TCRdb re-called the 5' RACE reads through MiXCR, storing one row per CDR3 protein. The profile shows approximately 350,000 distinct CDR3 sequences, around 27% of them singletons. Material: PBMCs or a T cell subset sorted from them (not recorded which). These receptor sequences come from an adult woman who had mild COVID-19 (a few samples of this study predate the infection). Cell type and time point are not known.

This clonotype was counted at least ten times. The V call is TRBV4-1, the J call TRBJ2-3; weak D call: TRBD2 (7 bases). V was shortened by 5 bases and J by 4 bases, with 13 bases between the two germline ends. The CDR3 totals 14 residues. In germline, CDR1 is MGHRA, CDR2 YSYEKL. For the CDR3, the DNA is TGCGCCAGCAGCAGCCCGGGGGGCCCAGATACGCAGTATTTT. It encodes CASSSPGGPDTQYF.

The genes are TRBV5-1 and TRBJ2-1; 9 bases map to TRBD2. The V and J ends lost 0 bases and 8 bases, in that order; junction bases with no gene match: 6. CDR1 and CDR2 from the germline V gene are SGHRS and YFSETQ. This CDR3 has 15 residues. The CDR3 DNA reads TGCGCCAGCAGCTTGGGCGGGGGGGCTTTGGATGAGCAGTTCTTC. Encoded protein: CASSLGGGALDEQFF.

This chain links TRBV5-1 with TRBJ2-3, with unresolved D. V was pared by 4 bases and J by 2 bases, with 5 bases between. CDR3 size: 12 residues. Germline V CDR1 and CDR2: SGHRS, YFSETQ. The CDR3 region has the DNA TGCGCCAGCAGCCAGACCACAGATACGCAGTATTTT. Its protein is CASSQTTDTQYF.

In its sample, this clonotype was seen many times. The rearrangement uses TRBV4-1 and TRBJ2-5; TRBD2 might be the D (6 bases). Germline V gene lookup returns CDR1 MGHRA and CDR2 YSYEKL. V lost 4 bases to trimming and J lost 5 bases, with 14 bases between them. This CDR3 comprises 14 residues. The chain's CDR3 is CASSRVAGPETQYF. CDR3 coding DNA: TGCGCCAGCAGCCGGGTCGCGGGGCCGGAGACCCAGTACTTC.

CDR3 region: CSARGVDREGGYTF. CDR3 nucleotides: TGCAGTGCTAGGGGCGTAGACAGGGAGGGTGGCTACACCTTC. The J gene is TRBJ1-2, the V gene TRBV20-1; 7 positions agree with TRBD1. V lost 3 bases to trimming and J lost 7 bases; unmatched junction nucleotides: 11. The CDR3 covers 14 residues. The germline V gene encodes CDR1 DFQATT and CDR2 SNEGSKA (reference sequence).

The chain uses TRBV15 and TRBJ2-1; TRBD2 agrees at 9 bases. The CDR3 consists of 17 residues. CDR1 is LNHNV, CDR2 YYDKDF, per germline (reference sequence). V trimming: 0 bases; J trimming: 6 bases; junction bases outside the gene matches: 9. CDR3 loop: CATSRDPFSGGGNEQFF. CDR3 DNA: TGTGCCACCAGCAGAGATCCGTTTAGCGGGGGAGGCAATGAGCAGTTCTTC.

The rearrangement links TRBV3-1 to TRBJ2-3; no clear D gene. CDR1 LGHDT and CDR2 YNNKEL come from the germline V gene (reference sequence). The V end lost 4 bases, the J end lost 0 bases, and 11 bases lay between the germline ends. CDR3 length: 15 amino acids. The CDR3 loop is CASSLGPDSTDTQYF. The DNA of the CDR3 is TGTGCCAGCAGCCTTGGCCCGGATAGCACAGATACGCAGTATTTT.

This clonotype was seen a few times. The chain uses TRBV27 and TRBJ1-1; D perhaps matches TRBD1 (6 bases). The CDR3 has 14 amino acids. In germline, CDR1 is MNHEY, CDR2 SMNVEV (reference sequence). V was pared by 2 bases and J by 0 bases, with 7 bases between. This CDR3 is CASSLEGVNTEAFF. The CDR3 bases are TGTGCCAGCAGTTTAGAGGGGGTGAACACTGAAGCTTTCTTT.

The sample holds a few counts of this clonotype. The chain couples TRBV5-5 to TRBJ2-6; perhaps TRBD1 as D (6 bases). V lost 2 bases and J 0 bases, leaving 12 bases between the germline ends. This CDR3 is built from 17 residues. Germline V gives CDR1 SGHKS, CDR2 YYEKEE (reference sequence). In nucleotides, the CDR3 is TGTGCCAGCAGCTTCGTGACAGGCCTCTCTGGGGCCAACGTCCTGACTTTC. As protein: CASSFVTGLSGANVLTF. Supplemented by reference TRBV5-5 and TRBJ2-6, the full variable domain reads DAGVTQSPTHLIKTRGQQVTLRCSPISGHKSVSWYQQVLGQGPQFIFQYYEKEERGRGNFPDRFSARQFPNYSSELNVNALLLGDSALYLCASSFVTGLSGANVLTFGAGSRLTVL.

This clonotype was recorded a few times. The DNA of the CDR3 is TGTGCCAGCAGCTTAGCAGGGACTAGCGGGATCCAAGAGACCCAGTACTTC. It codes for CASSLAGTSGIQETQYF. V and J are TRBV7-9 and TRBJ2-5, with 13 bases fitting TRBD2. Germline CDR1 is SEHNR and CDR2 is FQNEAQ (reference sequence). The CDR3 extends over 17 amino acids. V trimming: 0 bases; J trimming: 1 base; junction bases outside the gene matches: 2.

The V gene is TRBV28, the J gene TRBJ1-1, with 7 positions matching TRBD1. This CDR3 comprises 14 residues. The J segment lost 5 bases and the V segment lost 8 bases, leaving 11 bases of the junction unmatched. Germline V gene data show CDR1 as MDHEN and CDR2 as SYDVKM. The CDR3 loop is CASHLDRVVTEAFF. The CDR3 DNA sequence: TGTGCCAGCCATTTAGACAGGGTCGTGACTGAAGCTTTCTTT.

This chain links TRBV30 with TRBJ2-5; TRBD2 matches 11 bases. CDR1 and CDR2 (germline): GTSNPN, SVGIG (reference sequence). The CDR3 contains 18 residues. V was clipped by 3 bases and J by 1 base; unmatched bases: 13. CDR3 in amino acids: CAWSGDRTSGPFQETQYF. The DNA for the CDR3 is TGTGCCTGGAGCGGTGATAGGACTAGCGGGCCATTCCAAGAGACCCAGTACTTC.

The rearrangement uses TRBV7-2 and TRBJ2-5, with TRBD1 matching 7 bases. Trimming took 5 bases from V and 5 from J; bases not matched to a gene: 11. The CDR3 sequence is 15 residues long. Per the germline V gene, CDR1 is SGHTA and CDR2 is FQGNSA. The CDR3: CASSRVRQGGETQYF. The DNA of the CDR3 is TGTGCCAGCAGCCGAGTAAGACAGGGCGGGGAGACCCAGTACTTC. Supplemented by reference TRBV7-2 and TRBJ2-5, the full variable domain reads GAGVSQSPSNKVTEKGKDVELRCDPISGHTALYWYRQSLGQGLEFLIYFQGNSAPDKSGLPSDRFSAERTGGSVSTLTIQRTQQEDSAVYLCASSRVRQGGETQYFGPGTRLLVL.

The chain employs TRBV12-3 or TRBV12-4 and TRBJ2-3; a weak D match, TRBD1 (5 bases). The CDR3 has 11 amino acids. The V end was cut by 5 bases, the J end by 6 bases, with 6 bases between. The CDR3 sequence is CASSNRDTQYF. The CDR3 nucleotides are TGTGCCAGCAGTAACAGGGATACGCAGTATTTT.

The rearrangement links TRBV9 to TRBJ2-7; 11 positions match TRBD2. The CDR3 is 14 residues long. CDR1 is SGDLS, CDR2 YYNGEE, per germline. J gave up 5 bases and V 4 bases, and 5 bases lay outside the gene matches. The CDR3 here is CASSYSGRAHEQYF. CDR3 coding DNA: TGTGCCAGCAGCTATAGCGGGAGGGCCCACGAGCAGTACTTC.

The sample holds a few counts of this clonotype. The chain is built from TRBV5-6 and TRBJ2-3; TRBD2 might be the D (6 bases). This CDR3 has 16 amino acids. CDR1 is SGHDT and CDR2 is YYEEEE in the germline V gene. Trimming pared 0 bases from V and 2 bases from J, leaving 13 bases between. The CDR3 DNA is TGTGCCAGCAGCTTGGCCGGGAGCATGGTCACAGATACGCAGTATTTT. It specifies CASSLAGSMVTDTQYF.

The chain has TRBV20-1 and TRBJ2-2, with 9 positions matching TRBD1. Germline loops: CDR1 DFQATT, CDR2 SNEGSKA (reference sequence). CDR3 length: 15 amino acids. The V segment lost 6 bases and the J segment 2 bases; nucleotides outside the gene matches: 7. CDR3 in amino acids: CSASGQGLNTGELFF. The CDR3, as DNA: TGCAGTGCCTCCGGACAGGGGCTTAACACCGGGGAGCTGTTTTTT.

Only a few counts were recorded for this clonotype. V usage is TRBV5-1 and J usage is TRBJ2-3, with D possibly TRBD1 on 6 matching bases. This CDR3 has 14 amino acids. Trimming pared 7 bases from V and 0 bases from J, leaving 12 bases between. Germline V gives CDR1 SGHRS, CDR2 YFSETQ. The CDR3 DNA reads TGCGCCAGCCAGGGGTCCACTAGCACAGATACGCAGTATTTT. Its protein is CASQGSTSTDTQYF.

There are a few counts of this clonotype. The chain has TRBV7-2 and TRBJ1-1; 7 bases fit TRBD1. The CDR3 totals 13 residues. Germline CDR1 and CDR2: SGHTA and FQGNSA. The trim removed 8 bases at V and 7 bases at J, leaving 10 bases unmatched. CDR3 in DNA: TGTGCCAGCCTCGGGTCCAGGACAGGTGAAGCTTTCTTT. Translation: CASLGSRTGEAFF.

This chain connects TRBV7-9 to TRBJ1-2; D is uncertain. CDR3 length equals 12 residues. V lost 3 bases and J 6 bases, leaving 8 bases between the germline ends. The germline gives CDR1 SEHNR, CDR2 FQNEAQ (reference sequence). CDR3 DNA: TGTGCCAGCAGCTTCCAAACACATGGCTACACCTTC. The encoded protein is CASSFQTHGYTF.

This sequence joins TRBV30 and TRBJ1-2; maybe TRBD1 (6 bases). V lost 5 bases, J lost 3 bases, and 16 bases lay in between. The CDR3 covers 14 residues. Germline V gives CDR1 GTSNPN, CDR2 SVGIG (reference sequence). CDR3 nucleotides: TGTGCCTGGCAGACGGGAAGGGGGGACTATGGCTACACCTTC. This sequence encodes CAWQTGRGDYGYTF.

This clonotype appeared once. CDR3 protein: CASSPPVPGRSRQFF. Written as DNA, the CDR3 is TGTGCCAGCTCACCACCGGTACCGGGCCGGAGTAGGCAGTTCTTC. The chain recombines TRBV18 with TRBJ2-1; no clear D. Germline CDR1 is KGHSH and CDR2 is LQKENI. Between the trimmed V and J ends, which lost 0 bases and 12 bases, there was a span of 18 bases. The CDR3 runs 15 residues.

A few counts support this clonotype. The V and J genes are TRBV6-1 and TRBJ1-4; D gene uncertain. Germline V gives CDR1 MNHNS, CDR2 SASEGT. This CDR3 contains 11 residues. Between the trimmed V and J ends, which lost 6 bases and 4 bases, there was a span of 3 bases. The CDR3 here is CASRINEKLFF. The CDR3 region has the DNA TGTGCCAGCAGGATTAATGAAAAACTGTTTTTT.

This clonotype has ten or more counts. The chain uses TRBV27 and TRBJ2-7; TRBD2 aligns across 7 bases. The CDR3 sequence is 13 residues long. J gave up 5 bases and V 1 base, and 2 bases lay outside the gene matches. The V gene's germline CDR1 is MNHEY and CDR2 SMNVEV (reference sequence). The CDR3 region is CASSLYGLDEQYF. The CDR3 coding sequence is TGTGCCAGCAGTTTATATGGACTAGACGAGCAGTACTTC.

J is TRBJ1-2 and V is TRBV7-2, with D possibly being TRBD1 (5 bases). V was clipped by 1 base and J by 5 bases, with 11 bases between them. The CDR3 has 14 residues. Germline-derived CDR1 and CDR2 are SGHTA and FQGNSA. The chain's CDR3 is CASSLEAGPYGYTF. For the CDR3, the DNA is TGTGCCAGCAGCTTAGAGGCGGGGCCATATGGCTACACCTTC.

This clonotype came up once. The chain carries TRBV20-1 and TRBJ1-2; 10 bases are a match to TRBD1. The ends lost 8 bases at V and 5 bases at J; junction bases unmatched: 5. Germline CDR1 is DFQATT and CDR2 is SNEGSKA (reference sequence). The CDR3 totals 12 residues. CDR3 bases: TGCAGTCCGACAGGGGGCGGTTATGGCTACACCTTC. It codes for CSPTGGGYGYTF.

This rearrangement joins TRBV21-1 to TRBJ2-3; no DNA check was done on the table's D call, TRBD2. TRBV21-1 is termed a pseudogene. This CDR3 contains 16 residues. The CDR3 region is CASSERRADGTDTQYF. DNA for the CDR3: TGTGCCAGCAGCGAGAGGAGGGCCGACGGCACAGATACGCAGTATTTT.

This chain links TRBV19 with TRBJ2-5; 7 bases match TRBD2. The junction had 10 bases not matched to a gene; V was cut back by 2 bases and J by 4 bases. Per germline, CDR1 LNHDA and CDR2 SQIVND (reference sequence). This CDR3 has 16 residues. DNA of the CDR3: TGTGCCAGTAGTATAAGCGGCAGGGAGGGACGAGAGACCCAGTACTTC. As protein: CASSISGREGRETQYF.